These 24 T cell receptor beta chains were all obtained from the same sample, sequenced in a study of regulatory T cells in long-lasting Graves disease. According to the study, TCR beta libraries were built with iRepertoire HTBI primers and CDR3-region Arm-PCR. TCRdb redid the calling of the multiplex PCR reads with MiXCR, one entry per CDR3 protein. Here the sample spans around 250,000 distinct CDR3 sequences, 18% being singletons. This sample's time point: newly diagnosed GD, antithyroid drugs for less than 3 months. RNA extracted from PBMCs served as the sequencing template. The same data also contributed to another study, on T cells in Graves' hyperthyroidism and ophthalmopathy.

The source was peripheral blood mononuclear cells (PBMCs), collected at new diagnosis, from a patient treated with antithyroid drugs. These receptors were taken from a woman in her thirties with Graves disease.

As to this clonotype: A far larger clone is a single base away, which makes a read error likely. The rearrangement joins TRBV20-1 to TRBJ2-1; no definite D call. The CDR3 loop spans 13 amino acids. Trimming pared 2 bases from V and 10 bases from J, leaving 15 bases between. From germline, CDR1 is DFQATT and CDR2 SNEGSKA (reference sequence). The CDR3: CSARHWRNYEQFF. CDR3 nucleotides: TGCAGTGCTAGACACTGGAGAAACTACGAGCAGTTCTTC.

To note about this clonotype: Possible read error: a much larger clone is one base away. The rearrangement links TRBV12-3 or TRBV12-4 to TRBJ1-2, with D tentatively TRBD1 (6 bases). The CDR3 is made up of 14 amino acids. Trimming removed 5 bases from V and 3 bases from J, with 13 bases in between. CDR3 sequence reads: CASSPLDSDYGYTF. In DNA form, the CDR3 reads TGTGCCAGCAGTCCCCTGGACAGTGACTATGGCTACACCTTC.

This clonotype was observed a handful of times. Given a much more abundant clone one base away, this may be a read error. This chain links TRBV20-1 with TRBJ2-7; TRBD1 matches at 8 bases. Germline V gene sequence: CDR1 DFQATT, CDR2 SNEGSKA (reference sequence). This CDR3 contains 12 residues. The CDR3 region has the DNA TGCAGTGCCAGGGGGCAGGTCTACAAGCAGTACTTC. As protein: CSARGQVYKQYF.

The genes are TRBV20-1 and TRBJ2-1; 8 bases map to TRBD2. V shed 3 bases and J 7 bases; nucleotides not matched to a gene: 5. The CDR3 runs to 13 residues. The germline CDR1 and CDR2 sequences are DFQATT and SNEGSKA (reference sequence). Here the CDR3 reads CSASGGARNEQFF. The CDR3 nucleotides are TGCAGTGCTAGCGGGGGGGCACGAAATGAGCAGTTCTTC.

This clonotype has a count of ten or more. This sequence joins TRBV28 and TRBJ1-5; D remains unclear. Germline V CDR1 and CDR2: MDHEN, SYDVKM. V was trimmed by 1 base and J by 6 bases, leaving 4 bases between them. CDR3 size: 12 residues. The DNA of the CDR3 is TGTGCCAGCAGTTTATTAGGTCAGCCCCAGCATTTT. This codes for CASSLLGQPQHF.

This sequence joins TRBV10-2 and TRBJ2-2, with 9 bases lining up with TRBD1. The V and J ends lost 0 bases and 6 bases, in that order; junction bases with no gene match: 5. The CDR3 consists of 16 residues. The germline CDR1 and CDR2 sequences are WSHSY and SAAADI. DNA of the CDR3: TGCGCCAGCAGTGAGTCGGGACAGGGTAGTGCCGGGGAGCTGTTTTTT. It specifies CASSESGQGSAGELFF.

This clonotype showed up many times. J is TRBJ1-1 and V is TRBV11-2, with D possibly being TRBD1 (6 bases). This CDR3 is 18 amino acids long. Trimming took off 1 base at V and 1 base at J, with 19 bases between the two ends. In germline, CDR1 is SGHAT, CDR2 FQNNGV. For the CDR3, the DNA is TGTGCCAGCAGCTTAGTCCCCCCGCGGACAGCCTCGAACACTGAAGCTTTCTTT. Translation: CASSLVPPRTASNTEAFF. The full variable domain, with the rest looked up from reference TRBV11-2 and TRBJ1-1, is EAGVAQSPRYKIIEKRQSVAFWCNPISGHATLYWYQQILGQGPKLLIQFQNNGVVDDSQLPKDRFSAERLKGVDSTLKIQPAKLEDSAVYLCASSLVPPRTASNTEAFFGQGTRLTVV.

Many counts were recorded for this clonotype. The genes are TRBV28 and TRBJ2-7; D is possibly TRBD2 (6 bases). This CDR3 is built from 14 residues. CDR1 is MDHEN, CDR2 SYDVKM, per germline. V lost 6 bases, J lost 4 bases, and 16 bases lay in between. CDR3 DNA sequence: TGTGCCAGCAGCGGCCGGGGACTGCTTTACGAGCAGTACTTC. It is translated as CASSGRGLLYEQYF.

This clonotype came up many times. The chain links TRBV15 to TRBJ2-4; D is possibly TRBD1 (6 bases). Germline values: CDR1 LNHNV, CDR2 YYDKDF (reference sequence). V lost 0 bases, J lost 6 bases, and 12 bases lay in between. The CDR3 runs 15 residues. In nucleotides, the CDR3 is TGTGCCACCAGCAGAGATTTGGGGGCTTCAAACATTCAGTACTTC. Translation gives CATSRDLGASNIQYF.

This clonotype occurred many times. The chain links TRBV20-1 to TRBJ2-1, with 9 positions matching TRBD1. CDR1 is DFQATT and CDR2 is SNEGSKA in the germline V gene (reference sequence). The CDR3 runs to 18 residues. V was clipped by 6 bases and J by 0 bases; unmatched bases: 15. The CDR3 protein is CSAPGTGSTIGSYNEQFF. The DNA for the CDR3 is TGCAGTGCACCTGGGACAGGGAGTACAATAGGCTCCTACAATGAGCAGTTCTTC.

The CDR3 sequence is CASRGLAGGPNTQYF. The CDR3 DNA is TGTGCCAGCCGAGGACTAGCGGGGGGGCCGAATACGCAGTATTTT. The V gene is TRBV6-2 or TRBV6-3, the J gene TRBJ2-3; TRBD2 agrees at 15 bases. CDR1 is MNHEY, CDR2 SVGEGT, per germline. The CDR3 runs 15 residues. V was clipped by 8 bases and J by 7 bases; unmatched bases: 7.

Ten or more counts support this clonotype. The chain uses TRBV12-3 or TRBV12-4 and TRBJ1-3; the D gene is possibly TRBD1 (6 bases). With 6 bases removed from V and 1 base from J, the gap between germline ends came to 10 bases. The CDR3 sequence is 14 residues long. As DNA, the CDR3 is TGTGCCAGCAGGAAAACAGGGTCTGGAAACACCATATATTTT. It is translated as CASRKTGSGNTIYF.

In regard to this clonotype: Since a much larger clone is just one base distant, this may be a read error. The chain combines TRBV6-2 or TRBV6-3 with TRBJ2-2, with a weak D call TRBD2 (6 bases). The CDR3 spans 16 residues. CDR1 and CDR2 (germline): MNHEY, SVGEGT. The CDR3 bases are TGTGCCAGCAGTGGCAAGGAGGGAAGTTACACCGGGGAGCTGTCTTTT. It encodes CASSGKEGSYTGELSF.

Ten or more counts support this clonotype. V and J are TRBV15 and TRBJ2-1, with 12 bases matching TRBD2. The germline V gene has CDR1 LNHNV and CDR2 YYDKDF (reference sequence). Trimming removed 5 bases from V and 1 base from J; junction bases left unmatched: 15. The CDR3 length is 20 residues. The CDR3 spells CATSDLTSGGLPGSYNEQFF. CDR3 DNA sequence: TGTGCCACCAGCGATTTGACTAGCGGGGGCCTCCCAGGTTCCTACAATGAGCAGTTCTTC.

The chain employs TRBV11-2 and TRBJ2-1; TRBD1 agrees at 9 bases. Germline CDR1 is SGHAT and CDR2 is FQNNGV. Unmatched junction bases numbered 3, after V lost 0 bases and J lost 3 bases. The CDR3 runs 16 residues. The CDR3 reads CASSLEGTGIYNEQFF. Written as DNA, the CDR3 is TGTGCCAGCAGCTTAGAGGGGACAGGGATCTACAATGAGCAGTTCTTC.

This clonotype was observed many times. V and J are TRBV5-4 and TRBJ2-5, with D tentatively TRBD1 or TRBD2 (6 bases each). The CDR3 contains 14 residues. V lost 4 bases and J 6 bases, leaving 16 bases between the germline ends. Germline assignment: CDR1 SGHNT and CDR2 YYREEE (reference sequence). CDR3 sequence reads: CASSREGGWQTQYF. In DNA form, the CDR3 reads TGTGCCAGCAGCCGTGAGGGGGGCTGGCAGACCCAGTACTTC.

This clonotype has just a few counts. The chain employs TRBV10-1 and TRBJ2-2; 7 bases map to TRBD2. The CDR3 is 13 amino acids. Germline CDR1 is WNHNN and CDR2 is SYGVQD (reference sequence). V dropped 5 bases and J dropped 6; count of bases not matched to a gene: 3. The CDR3 sequence is CASSRTSPGELFF. DNA for the CDR3: TGCGCCAGCAGTAGGACTAGTCCCGGGGAGCTGTTTTTT.

This clonotype has at least ten counts. J is TRBJ2-1 and V is TRBV3-1; 8 bases agree with TRBD2. With V trimmed by 6 bases and J by 1 base, 2 bases remained unmatched. Germline V CDR1 and CDR2: LGHDT, YNNKEL (reference sequence). This CDR3 spans 14 amino acids. CDR3 DNA sequence: TGTGCCAGCAGTCGGGGGGGATCCTACAATGAGCAGTTCTTC. It yields the protein CASSRGGSYNEQFF.

This clonotype was observed a few times. The chain is built from TRBV7-9 and TRBJ2-7, with D perhaps given as TRBD1 or TRBD2 (5 bases each). This CDR3 spans 12 amino acids. V was pared by 3 bases and J by 6 bases, with 9 bases between. Germline V gene sequence: CDR1 SEHNR, CDR2 FQNEAQ (reference sequence). CDR3 sequence reads: CASSFRAGEQYF. The CDR3 nucleotides read TGTGCCAGCAGCTTCAGGGCGGGCGAGCAGTACTTC.

This clonotype was picked up many times. The chain uses TRBV20-1 and TRBJ2-7; 8 nucleotides agree with TRBD2. V dropped 4 bases and J dropped 4; count of bases not matched to a gene: 6. The CDR3 length is 13 residues. Germline V gene sequence: CDR1 DFQATT, CDR2 SNEGSKA (reference sequence). The CDR3 sequence: CSAKQTSGYEQYF. The CDR3 nucleotides read TGCAGTGCTAAACAAACTAGCGGTTACGAGCAGTACTTC.

This clonotype was recorded at least ten times. The chain recombines TRBV7-9 with TRBJ2-7; D is ambiguous. Deletions cut 0 bases from V and 2 bases from J, with 11 bases between. The germline V gene encodes CDR1 SEHNR and CDR2 FQNEAQ (reference sequence). CDR3 length: 15 residues. The chain's CDR3 is CASSLAGGSTYEQYF. In DNA form, the CDR3 reads TGTGCCAGCAGCTTAGCGGGCGGCAGTACCTACGAGCAGTACTTC. The entire variable domain, with the rest obtained from reference TRBV7-9 and TRBJ2-7, is as follows: DTGVSQNPRHKITKRGQNVTFRCDPISEHNRLYWYRQTLGQGPEFLTYFQNEAQLEKSRLLSDRFSAERPKGSFSTLEIQRTEQGDSAMYLCASSLAGGSTYEQYFGPGTRLTVT.

Of note for this clonotype: Relative to the germline gene, one junction end is altered; a read error may explain this. The chain is built from TRBV19 and TRBJ2-3, with D unclear. This CDR3 is built from 11 residues. The V gene's germline CDR1 is LNHDA and CDR2 SQIVND (reference sequence). As DNA, the CDR3 is TGTGCCAGTAGCCGGGCAGATGCGCAGTATTTT. It encodes CASSRADAQYF.

V gene TRBV20-1 combines with J gene TRBJ2-2; no clear D gene. Looked up from germline, CDR1 is DFQATT and CDR2 is SNEGSKA (reference sequence). CDR3 length: 13 residues. Trimming left V 2 bases short and J 2 bases short, with 6 bases between. The CDR3 sequence: CSARWLNTGELFF. CDR3 DNA sequence: TGCAGTGCTAGATGGCTTAACACCGGGGAGCTGTTTTTT.

This clonotype has ten or more counts. The gene calls are TRBV7-6 and TRBJ2-7; possibly TRBD2 for D (6 bases). The CDR3 loop spans 16 amino acids. V shed 5 bases and J shed 2 bases, with 19 bases lying between them. Germline lookup yields CDR1 SGHVS and CDR2 FNYEAQ. The CDR3 DNA reads as TGTGCCAGCAGCCCAATGACCGGGACTCGACCCTACGAGCAGTACTTC. Translated, it gives CASSPMTGTRPYEQYF.